The entry that follows covers one TCR beta chain sequence. Antigen: not known. This was the immunoSEQ version 4 assay in survey mode. Assay used: immunoSEQ multiplex PCR; TCRdb lists only in-frame clones, some missing. The table includes 40,000 to 45,000 clones, approximately 93% detected once. Cells were stimulated nonspecifically with anti-CD3/anti-CD28 magnetic beads. Responding CD4+ T cells were sorted by upregulation of both CD40 ligand and CD69. CDR3 length: 15 amino acids. The junction had 8 bases not matched to a gene; V was cut back by 0 bases and J by 7 bases. Per germline, CDR1 SGHRS and CDR2 YFSETQ. This record comes from a study of persistence of HIV-infected CD4 T cells. General observations from the study: Degenerate expanded CDR3beta sequences were enriched among CMV- and Gag-responding cells.

This rearrangement joins TRBV5-1 to TRBJ1-2, with 8 bases that match TRBD1. This receptor was obtained from an adult man with HIV who was CMV-seropositive. The sequencing used CD4+ T cells sorted from PBMCs after 18-hour stimulation, collected from a patient who received antiretroviral therapy. The CDR3 DNA follows: TGCGCCAGCAGCTTGGAGTACAGGGGGTCCTCTGGCTACACCTTC. It yields the protein CASSLEYRGSSGYTF.